Presented here are 11 T cell receptor beta chains from one specimen sequenced in a study of blood T cell repertoires in COVID-19 (dated by TCRdb to about 2020). The library came from the immunoSEQ multiplex PCR assay. Entries here come from immuneACCESS through TCRdb and include only in-frame sequences with V and J called. Some clones fail to appear in such tables; in the studies checked, an unresolved V gene covers under half of the shortfall, and the cause of the remainder is unknown. This sample comprises 150,000 to 200,000 clones, 84% of them detected only once. Of the sample, around 7.5% is held by the ten largest clones. The sample consisted of PBMCs or T cells enriched from blood (not recorded which). The receptor source for this set is a man aged 40-49 years who had recovered from COVID-19.

The chain links TRBV3-1 (or the pseudogene TRBV3-2) to TRBJ2-2; 9 bases agree with TRBD1. This CDR3 is 16 amino acids long. CDR1 is LGHDT, CDR2 YNNKEL, per germline (reference sequence). The ends lost 4 bases at V and 1 base at J; junction bases unmatched: 4. CDR3 in DNA: TGTGCCAGCAGCCGCGGGACAGGGCTGAACACCGGGGAGCTGTTTTTT. Residues: CASSRGTGLNTGELFF.

The chain has TRBV6-2 or TRBV6-3 and TRBJ1-1; TRBD1 is a possible D gene (5 bases). Germline V CDR1 and CDR2: MNHEY, SVGEGT. Trimming left V 4 bases short and J 5 bases short, with 11 bases between. The CDR3 sequence is 13 residues long. The CDR3 here is CASSSGRRTEAFF. DNA for the CDR3: TGTGCCAGCAGTTCAGGGCGGCGGACTGAAGCTTTCTTT.

This chain links TRBV4-1 with TRBJ1-3; TRBD1 matches at 7 bases. The germline V gene encodes CDR1 MGHRA and CDR2 YSYEKL. V shed 0 bases and J 5 bases; nucleotides not matched to a gene: 10. The CDR3 has 17 residues. CDR3 in DNA: TGCGCCAGCAGCCAAGAACGAACAAACAGGGGCCGAAACACCATATATTTT. Amino acid sequence: CASSQERTNRGRNTIYF.

This clone was found once. V and J are TRBV30 and TRBJ1-3; 7 bases are a match to TRBD1. The CDR3 runs to 14 residues. V lost 4 bases and J lost 0; bases outside the gene matches: 3. In germline, CDR1 is GTSNPN, CDR2 SVGIG (reference sequence). Written as DNA, the CDR3 is TGTGCCTGGAAGGGGACAGTCTCTGGAAACACCATATATTTT. Translating it yields CAWKGTVSGNTIYF.

The chain combines TRBV6-5 with TRBJ1-1, with D hard to call. The CDR3 spans 12 residues. V was trimmed by 2 bases and J by 3 bases, leaving 4 bases between them. Germline CDR1 MNHEY, CDR2 SVGAGI. Here the CDR3 DNA reads TGTGCCAGCAGTTACCCCGACACTGAAGCTTTCTTT. It translates to CASSYPDTEAFF.

This clone came up once. The gene calls are TRBV19 and TRBJ2-2; 7 bases align to TRBD2. The V segment lost 6 bases and the J segment 2 bases; nucleotides outside the gene matches: 12. This CDR3 contains 17 residues. From germline, CDR1 is LNHDA and CDR2 SQIVND (reference sequence). Here the CDR3 reads CASRRAWGGGNTGELFF. DNA for the CDR3: TGTGCCAGTAGAAGAGCCTGGGGCGGGGGAAACACCGGGGAGCTGTTTTTT.

The gene calls are TRBV28 and TRBJ1-2; TRBD1 matches at 8 bases. The V and J ends lost 2 bases and 5 bases, in that order; junction bases with no gene match: 10. The germline V gene encodes CDR1 MDHEN and CDR2 SYDVKM. This CDR3 region has 16 residues. The CDR3 DNA follows: TGTGCCAGCAGTTTACCCTCACAGGGGGTGGGATATGGCTACACCTTC. It codes for CASSLPSQGVGYGYTF.

In the case of this clone: A read error is possible here, since a much larger clone lies one base away. The chain links TRBV28 to TRBJ2-1; a possible D gene is TRBD2 (5 bases). V was pared by 6 bases and J by 0 bases, with 12 bases between. Germline CDR1 MDHEN, CDR2 SYDVKM. The CDR3 loop spans 15 amino acids. CDR3 protein: CASSSSGSSYNEQFF. Written as DNA, the CDR3 is TGTGCCAGCAGCTCCTCGGGGAGCTCCTACAATGAGCAGTTCTTC.

V usage is TRBV10-1 and J usage is TRBJ2-5, with 11 bases identical to TRBD2. J lost 5 bases, V lost 4 bases, and 6 bases had no gene match. The CDR3 is 15 amino acids. The V gene's germline CDR1 is WNHNN and CDR2 SYGVQD (reference sequence). The DNA of the CDR3 is TGCGCCAGCAGTGTTACTAGCGGGGGACAGGAGACCCAGTACTTC. Its translation: CASSVTSGGQETQYF.

V usage is TRBV6-5 and J usage is TRBJ2-7, with D hard to call. CDR1 MNHEY and CDR2 SVGAGI come from the germline V gene. With 8 bases removed from V and 3 bases from J, the gap between germline ends came to 8 bases. The CDR3 loop spans 11 amino acids. The CDR3 DNA follows: TGTGCCAGCGGTCTACTCTACGAGCAGTACTTC. Translating it yields CASGLLYEQYF.

The J gene is TRBJ1-2, the V gene TRBV9, with no clear D. V was cut by 5 bases and J by 2 bases, with 10 bases left in between. The CDR3 covers 13 residues. Looked up from germline, CDR1 is SGDLS and CDR2 is YYNGEE. CDR3 region: CASSMTENYGYTF. DNA of the CDR3: TGTGCCAGCAGTATGACTGAAAACTATGGCTACACCTTC.